This note documents a single T cell receptor (beta chain) sequence. Its antigen is as yet unknown. Only in-frame clones appear in the TCRdb table, and some are missing; sequencing was by immunoSEQ multiplex PCR. Of approximately 110,000 clones in the sample, just under 95% were seen once. The record originates from a study of graft-versus-host responses after intestinal transplantation. The TCR originated in a human donor who was the organ donor for an intestinal transplant. Sequenced material: unstimulated CD8+ T cells sorted from spleen or lymph node cells, taken before transplant.

CDR3 DNA: TGTGCCAGCAGCTTGGCCTTCACCGGGGAGCTGTTTTTT. It is translated as CASSLAFTGELFF. The rearrangement joins TRBV11-2 to TRBJ2-2; D unresolved. Germline CDR1 reads SGHAT; CDR2 reads FQNNGV. The CDR3 is 13 amino acids. With 3 bases removed from V and 4 bases from J, the gap between germline ends came to 6 bases.